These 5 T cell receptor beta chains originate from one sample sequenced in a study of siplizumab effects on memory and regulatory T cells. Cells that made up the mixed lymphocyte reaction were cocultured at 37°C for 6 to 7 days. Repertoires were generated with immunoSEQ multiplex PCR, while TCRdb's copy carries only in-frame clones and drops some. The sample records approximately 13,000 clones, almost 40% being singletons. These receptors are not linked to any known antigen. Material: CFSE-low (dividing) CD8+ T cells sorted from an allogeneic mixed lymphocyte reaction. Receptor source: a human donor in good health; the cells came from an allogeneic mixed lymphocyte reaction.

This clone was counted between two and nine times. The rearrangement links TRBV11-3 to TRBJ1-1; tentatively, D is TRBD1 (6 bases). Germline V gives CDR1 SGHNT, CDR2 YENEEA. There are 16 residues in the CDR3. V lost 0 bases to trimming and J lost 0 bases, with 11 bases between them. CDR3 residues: CASSLDYRDMNTEAFF. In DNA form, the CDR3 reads TGTGCCAGCAGCTTAGATTACAGGGACATGAACACTGAAGCTTTCTTT. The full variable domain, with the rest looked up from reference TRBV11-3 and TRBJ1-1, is EAGVVQSPRYKIIEKKQPVAFWCNPISGHNTLYWYLQNLGQGPELLIRYENEEAVDDSQLPKDRFSAERLKGVDSTLKIQPAELGDSAVYLCASSLDYRDMNTEAFFGQGTRLTVV.

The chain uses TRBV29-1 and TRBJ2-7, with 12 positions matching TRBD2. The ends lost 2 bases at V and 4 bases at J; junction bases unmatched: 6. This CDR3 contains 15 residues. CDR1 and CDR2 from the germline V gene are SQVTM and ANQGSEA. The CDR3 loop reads CSVETTSGRKYEQYF. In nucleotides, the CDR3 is TGCAGCGTTGAAACGACTAGCGGGAGAAAGTACGAGCAGTACTTC.

CDR3 nucleotides: TGCGCCAGCAGCCTTTGGACAGGGATCAATGAGCAGTTCTTC. Its translation is CASSLWTGINEQFF. The V call is TRBV4-1, the J call TRBJ2-1; 8 nucleotides align to TRBD1. Germline CDR1 is MGHRA and CDR2 is YSYEKL. The V gene end was trimmed by 4 bases and the J gene end by 6 bases; junction bases not matched to a gene: 5. The CDR3 loop spans 14 amino acids.

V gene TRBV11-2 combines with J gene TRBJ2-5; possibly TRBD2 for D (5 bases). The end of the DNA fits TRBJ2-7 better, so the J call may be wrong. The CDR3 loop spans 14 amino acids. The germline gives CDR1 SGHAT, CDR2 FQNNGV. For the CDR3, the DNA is TGTGCCAGCAGCTTCTTGACTAATACCTACGAGCAGTACTTC. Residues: CASSFLTNTYEQYF.

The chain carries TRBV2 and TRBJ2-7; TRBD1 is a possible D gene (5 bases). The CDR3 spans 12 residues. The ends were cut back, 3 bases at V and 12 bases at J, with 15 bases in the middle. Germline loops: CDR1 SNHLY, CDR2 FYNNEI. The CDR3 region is CASSERGIGVYF. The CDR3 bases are TGTGCCAGCAGTGAGAGAGGAATAGGGGTGTACTTC.